What follows are 15 T cell receptor beta chains derived from one specimen sequenced in a study of CD8+ T cells in alopecia areata. cDNA prepared by RNA extraction and subsequent reverse transcription served as the template for sequencing. TCRdb's copy holds only in-frame clones and misses some; the assay was immunoSEQ multiplex PCR. The repertoire holds 4,500 to 6,000 clones, with 71% as singletons. Treatment defined: oral pan-JAK inhibitor, 5-10 mg twice daily. Peripheral blood samples and lesional scalp punch biopsies were obtained from alopecia areata patients. The specimen was skin, collected at week 24, from a patient treated with tofacitinib. These TCRs come from a human donor with alopecia areata.

This clone occurred once. This sequence joins TRBV5-1 and TRBJ2-1; 10 nucleotides align to TRBD1. V lost 4 bases to trimming and J lost 6 bases; unmatched junction nucleotides: 7. Germline CDR1 reads SGHRS; CDR2 reads YFSETQ. CDR3 length equals 15 residues. In DNA, the CDR3 is TGCGCCAGCAGCCCCCAGTGGACAGGGGGCAATGAGCAGTTCTTC. It yields the protein CASSPQWTGGNEQFF. Filled out from reference TRBV5-1 and TRBJ2-1, the complete variable domain reads KAGVTQTPRYLIKTRGQQVTLSCSPISGHRSVSWYQQTPGQGLQFLFEYFSETQRNKGNFPGRFSGRQFSNSRSEMNVSTLELGDSALYLCASSPQWTGGNEQFFGPGTRLTVL.

This sequence joins TRBV6-1 and TRBJ2-3; D gene unclear. Deletions cut 5 bases from V and 5 bases from J, with 14 bases between. Germline-derived CDR1 and CDR2 are MNHNS and SASEGT. The CDR3 sequence is 14 residues long. In DNA form, the CDR3 reads TGTGCCAGCAGTTCTATAAGTCGGTTAGATACGCAGTATTTT. Protein: CASSSISRLDTQYF.

The chain is built from TRBV7-6 and TRBJ2-1, with TRBD1 matching 9 bases. Germline-derived CDR1 and CDR2 are SGHVS and FNYEAQ. The CDR3 consists of 15 residues. V was clipped by 1 base and J by 7 bases; unmatched bases: 5. Here the CDR3 DNA reads TGTGCCAGCAGCTTAGTTGGGACAGGGTTGAATGAGCAGTTCTTC. Protein sequence: CASSLVGTGLNEQFF.

The rearrangement joins TRBV7-2 to TRBJ2-5; possibly TRBD2 for D (5 bases). The germline V and J ends were trimmed by 3 bases and 4 bases, with 6 bases remaining between them. Germline V gene sequence: CDR1 SGHTA, CDR2 FQGNSA. This CDR3 is 12 amino acids long. As DNA, the CDR3 is TGTGCCAGCAGCTTCGCGGGAGAGACCCAGTACTTC. As protein: CASSFAGETQYF.

This chain connects TRBV27 to TRBJ1-2; D is perhaps TRBD1 (5 bases). Between the trimmed V and J ends, which lost 7 bases and 7 bases, there was a span of 13 bases. The CDR3 loop spans 12 amino acids. The germline CDR1 and CDR2 sequences are MNHEY and SMNVEV (reference sequence). The CDR3 DNA sequence: TGTGCCAGCACCATTAGGGGAAGTGGCTACACCTTC. It encodes CASTIRGSGYTF.

The chain recombines TRBV2 with TRBJ2-5; TRBD2 matches at 10 bases. Germline trimming cut 6 bases from V and 7 bases from J; bases unmatched to any gene: 17. The CDR3 loop spans 17 amino acids. Germline V gene lookup returns CDR1 SNHLY and CDR2 FYNNEI. Written as DNA, the CDR3 is TGTGCCAGCAGCCTCAGCGGGGGGGCCCCCCCACAAAGGACCCAGTACTTC. This translates into CASSLSGGAPPQRTQYF.

The chain joins TRBV9 to TRBJ1-4, with TRBD1 matching over 8 bases. Trimming cost V 4 bases and J 5 bases; bases outside gene matches: 7. Germline CDR1 and CDR2: SGDLS and YYNGEE. The CDR3 has 15 residues. CDR3 region: CASSPRDRFNEKLFF. In DNA form, the CDR3 reads TGTGCCAGCAGCCCCCGGGACAGGTTCAATGAAAAACTGTTTTTT.

The CDR3 bases are TGTGCCAGCAGCTTAGGAGGGACAGATACGCAGTATTTT. It codes for CASSLGGTDTQYF. The gene calls are TRBV7-9 and TRBJ2-3; maybe TRBD2 (5 bases). This CDR3 spans 13 amino acids. With 1 base removed from V and 3 bases from J, the gap between germline ends came to 5 bases. Per the germline V gene, CDR1 is SEHNR and CDR2 is FQNEAQ (reference sequence).

CDR3 loop: CASSWRGLGEQFF. The CDR3 DNA follows: TGTGCCAGCAGCTGGAGAGGGCTGGGTGAGCAGTTCTTC. This chain connects TRBV11-2 to TRBJ2-1, with TRBD2 as a possible D gene (5 bases). V was shortened by 4 bases and J by 9 bases, with 13 bases between the two germline ends. The CDR3 has 13 amino acids. Germline loops: CDR1 SGHAT, CDR2 FQNNGV.

The genes are TRBV15 and TRBJ1-1, with D possibly matching TRBD1 (5 bases). The CDR3 loop spans 14 amino acids. With 4 bases removed from V and 3 bases from J, the gap between germline ends came to 12 bases. CDR1 LNHNV and CDR2 YYDKDF come from the germline V gene (reference sequence). The CDR3 is CATSTQGRDTEAFF. The CDR3 nucleotides are TGTGCCACCAGCACCCAGGGACGGGACACTGAAGCTTTCTTT.

V and J are TRBV9 and TRBJ1-6; possibly TRBD1 for D (6 bases). Trimming removed 3 bases at V and 15 bases at J, with 19 bases between. Germline CDR1 SGDLS, CDR2 YYNGEE. The CDR3 is 14 amino acids. The CDR3 DNA reads TGTGCCAGCAGCGGGGGGGACACGGTGGCGGTCCTCCACTTT. As protein: CASSGGDTVAVLHF.

The chain couples TRBV5-1 to TRBJ2-7, with D maybe TRBD1 (5 bases). Per the germline V gene, CDR1 is SGHRS and CDR2 is YFSETQ. The CDR3 spans 12 residues. The germline V and J ends were trimmed by 2 bases and 6 bases, with 9 bases remaining between them. The CDR3 loop is CASSFEGVEQYF. The DNA of the CDR3 is TGCGCCAGCAGCTTCGAAGGGGTCGAGCAGTACTTC.

The V and J genes are TRBV5-4 and TRBJ2-7, with D maybe TRBD1 (5 bases). This CDR3 is 16 amino acids long. Germline V CDR1 and CDR2: SGHNT, YYREEE (reference sequence). With 4 bases removed from V and 3 bases from J, the gap between germline ends came to 20 bases. The CDR3 sequence is CASSGGGAMNYYEQYF. As DNA, the CDR3 is TGTGCCAGCAGCGGCGGTGGGGCAATGAACTACTACGAGCAGTACTTC.

This chain joins TRBV5-6 and TRBJ2-7; D remains ambiguous. Germline V gene lookup returns CDR1 SGHDT and CDR2 YYEEEE. Trimming pared 3 bases from V and 1 base from J, leaving 11 bases between. This CDR3 contains 14 residues. The chain's CDR3 is CASSSRPDSYEQYF. The CDR3 bases are TGTGCCAGCAGCTCCCGACCGGATTCCTACGAGCAGTACTTC. Together with reference TRBV5-6 and TRBJ2-7, the CDR3 gives the full variable domain: DAGVTQSPTHLIKTRGQQVTLRCSPKSGHDTVSWYQQALGQGPQFIFQYYEEEERQRGNFPDRFSGHQFPNYSSELNVNALLLGDSALYLCASSSRPDSYEQYFGPGTRLTVT.

The J gene is TRBJ1-1, the V gene TRBV7-8; D gene uncertain. The CDR3 contains 15 residues. The ends were cut back, 4 bases at V and 4 bases at J, with 16 bases in the middle. Per the germline V gene, CDR1 is SGHVS and CDR2 is FQNEAQ. The CDR3 spells CASSWQGVGGTEAFF. Here the CDR3 DNA reads TGTGCCAGCAGCTGGCAAGGTGTGGGCGGCACTGAAGCTTTCTTT.